This TCR beta chain was observed in a study of blood T cell repertoires in COVID-19. Losses at the gene ends were 4 bases for V and 0 bases for J; bases not matched to a gene: 5. This CDR3 region has 16 residues. Germline-derived CDR1 and CDR2 are SGHVS and FNYEAQ. Produced via immunoSEQ multiplex PCR; TCRdb's table is partial and in-frame only. The sample consists of roughly 300,000 clones, roughly 89% of them appearing once. This clonotype was sampled from a woman under 40 with COVID-19, enrolled during active disease. Source material: peripheral blood. This chain links TRBV7-6 with TRBJ2-2; 7 bases match TRBD1. This CDR3 reads CASSSTGQTNTGELFF. Here the CDR3 DNA reads TGTGCCAGCAGCTCAACGGGACAGACGAACACCGGGGAGCTGTTTTTT. The variable domain in full, with the rest retrieved from reference TRBV7-6 and TRBJ2-2, is GAGVSQSPRYKVTKRGQDVALRCDPISGHVSLYWYRQALGQGPEFLTYFNYEAQQDKSGLPNDRFSAERPEGSISTLTIQRTEQRDSAMYRCASSSTGQTNTGELFFGEGSRLTVL.